This T cell receptor (beta chain) was retrieved from a study of cytomegalovirus exposure and HLA in healthy donors. Study outcomes and limitations: Sequencing probably produced one cluster of sequence variants that were highly shared. Earlier results showed most TCR beta V segments being productive about 87% or about 30% of the time. Researchers reportedly found TCR beta sequences accurately predicted most subjects' HLA-A and HLA-B alleles. Researchers counted around 170 TCR beta chains as cytomegalovirus-associated.

The V and J ends lost 1 base and 2 bases respectively, with 6 bases between them. The germline V gene encodes CDR1 SGHRS and CDR2 YFSETQ. The CDR3 contains 13 residues. A multiplex PCR was run with 60 Vbeta primers and 13 Jbeta primers. The protocol was immunoSEQ multiplex PCR, while the TCRdb copy is restricted to in-frame clones and leaves out a portion. Found here are roughly 150,000 clones, 60% to 80% of them singletons; the top ten hold 2% to 2.5%. Remarks on this clone: Its target is not known.

This rearrangement joins TRBV5-1 to TRBJ2-5; D might be TRBD1 (5 bases). Input material: PBMCs. The TCR originated in a man younger than 40 in good health and CMV-seronegative. This chain's CDR3 is CASSLQGQETQYF. CDR3 nucleotide sequence: TGCGCCAGCAGCTTGCAGGGACAAGAGACCCAGTACTTC.